Below, one T cell receptor (beta chain) is given with its context. The antigen is undetermined. The sample belongs to a study of T cells after posttransplantation cyclophosphamide. General observations from the study: Recipient CMV seropositivity and CMV reactivation strongly tracked TRB clonality. Donor-recipient repertoire similarity was low at 1-2 months, rising over year one.

Treatment was busulfan-fludarabine conditioning, a marrow graft, and cyclophosphamide on days +3 and +4. Profiling relied on immunoSEQ multiplex PCR, and the TCRdb table lists in-frame clones only, not all of them. The sample has fewer than 7,000 clones; over 85% are singletons. This sequence was found in a male patient between 60 and 69 years old who received an allogeneic stem cell transplant from a related donor and was CMV-positive. Some T cells may possibly be graft donor cells. Sample: CD8+ T cells sorted from blood, taken after allogeneic stem cell transplant with posttransplant cyclophosphamide.

CDR3 DNA sequence: TGTGCCAGCAGCGCCTACAGGGAACCCTCTGGAAACACCATATATTTT. The encoded protein is CASSAYREPSGNTIYF. This chain joins TRBV7-8 and TRBJ1-3; D is possibly TRBD1 (6 bases). V was pared by 5 bases and J by 0 bases, with 14 bases between. Germline CDR1 is SGHVS and CDR2 is FQNEAQ. The CDR3 sequence is 16 residues long. The whole variable domain, remainder taken from reference TRBV7-8 and TRBJ1-3, is GAGVSQSPRYKVAKRGQDVALRCDPISGHVSLFWYQQALGQGPEFLTYFQNEAQLDKSGLPSDRFFAERPEGSVSTLKIQRTQQEDSAVYLCASSAYREPSGNTIYFGEGSWLTVV.